The TCR beta chain described here comes from a study of vaccination effects on CD4 cells after COVID-19. Background on the study: Vaccine administered to participants consisted of two doses of either BNT162b2 or mRNA-1273.

Sequencing followed a ViraFEST assay step that expanded antigen-specific CD4+ T cells with viral peptide pools. Isolation of CD4+ T cells took place after less than 12 days of culture. None of the vaccinated had previously contracted SARS-CoV-2, and their nucleocapsid antibodies tested negative. The CDR3 loop spans 18 amino acids. Unmatched junction bases numbered 15, after V lost 5 bases and J lost 3 bases. Germline assignment: CDR1 SGHTA and CDR2 FQGNSA. Libraries were prepared by immunoSEQ multiplex PCR; TCRdb keeps only in-frame clonotypes and omits some of them. Of tens of thousands of clones listed, approximately 79% were seen once; the top ten hold approximately 6%. As concerns this clone: Its specificity is unknown.

Sequencing was performed on CD4+ T cells from PBMCs cultured with HCoV-OC43 spike peptides, taken before COVID-19 vaccination. Described subset: HCoV-OC43 spike overlapping peptide pool stimulation. The clonotype comes from a human donor who received a COVID-19 vaccine. This chain joins TRBV7-2 and TRBJ2-3; 9 nucleotides line up with TRBD2. CDR3 in DNA: TGTGCCAGCAGCCCCCAGGGAGTGGCGGGGGGGAGGACAGATACGCAGTATTTT. It specifies CASSPQGVAGGRTDTQYF.